Described below is a single T cell receptor beta chain sequence and its context. At a deep level, the assay was run. Unsorted PBMC samples were amplified in replicate PCRs containing roughly 300 ng DNA, about 30,000 T cell genomes. Sequencing was performed with immunoSEQ multiplex PCR; in TCRdb, only in-frame clones are kept and a portion is missing. The repertoire includes 450,000 to 500,000 clones, around 80% of them detected once, and 12% sits in the top ten. CDR1 and CDR2 from the germline V gene are PRHDT and FYEKMQ (reference sequence). Trimming took 2 bases from V and 0 from J, leaving 1 base between them. CDR3 length equals 13 residues. This sample was taken from a study of shared clonotypes between healthy human individuals.

The clonotype was recovered from a woman aged 40 to 55 in good health. Some clones in this sample may be carry-over from other donors' samples. The sample taken for sequencing was PBMCs. J is TRBJ2-2 and V is TRBV13, with D unclear. CDR3 sequence (DNA): TGTGCCAGCAGCTTATCGAACACCGGGGAGCTGTTTTTT. Its protein is CASSLSNTGELFF.